The entry that follows covers one T cell receptor beta chain sequence. Original handling: It was from reference gene primer amplification that nucleated cell counts were estimated. Using immunoSEQ multiplex PCR, the repertoire was profiled, and TCRdb retains in-frame clones only, with some absent. That table supplies the V and J calls and clone size; D and trimming were determined from the DNA. In the table there are some 120,000 clones, about 88% of which are singletons. The data derive from a study of blood T cell repertoires in COVID-19. CDR3 length equals 13 residues. Per germline, CDR1 MNHEY and CDR2 SVGAGI. J lost 7 bases, V lost 5 bases, and 7 bases had no gene match.

The receptor was derived from a woman of 80 years or more with acute or convalescent COVID-19. Material for sequencing was peripheral blood. V usage is TRBV6-5 and J usage is TRBJ1-1; TRBD1 agrees at 7 bases. CDR3 nucleotides: TGTGCCAGCAGTCATCCCCGGGACAGTGAAGCTTTCTTT. Translated: CASSHPRDSEAFF.